The present T cell receptor (beta chain) was sequenced within a study of vaccination effects on CD4 cells after COVID-19. On this clone: Its antigen is not identified.

The CDR3 extends over 17 amino acids. Trimming cost V 0 bases and J 1 base, with 14 bases left between them. Germline-derived CDR1 and CDR2 are SGHNT and YYREEE (reference sequence). Study outcomes and limitations: Pronounced clonal contraction occurred in clones induced by infection and by vaccine late after vaccination.

Libraries were prepared by immunoSEQ multiplex PCR; TCRdb keeps only in-frame clonotypes and omits some of them. The table includes over 25,000 clones, almost 75% detected once. Antigen-specific CD4+ T cells were expanded with viral peptide pools in the ViraFEST assay before sequencing. After more than 8 days in culture, the CD4+ T cells were isolated. Participants got two doses of BNT162b2 or mRNA-1273 vaccine. The chain has TRBV5-4 and TRBJ2-1, with D unclear. Sequencing used CD4+ T cells from PBMCs cultured with HCoV-229E spike peptides, obtained after COVID-19 vaccination. The sequence derives from a human donor who received a COVID-19 vaccine. CDR3 nucleotide sequence: TGTGCCAGCAGCTTGGTTCAGGTCCCCCGGTCCTACAATGAGCAGTTCTTC. This codes for CASSLVQVPRSYNEQFF.